These 18 T cell receptor beta chains share one sample of origin, sequenced in a study of blood T cells in healthy people across ages. A second PCR, run for roughly 7 to 11 cycles, used a sample-barcoded 5' primer plus a J-beta primer mix. TCRdb ran MiXCR on the 5' RACE reads and lists one entry per CDR3 protein. The data contain 700,000 to 850,000 distinct CDR3 sequences, about 37% of them singletons. The sample consisted of blood. The receptor set was obtained from a man aged 18 to 35 in good health.

The V call is TRBV5-6, the J call TRBJ1-6, with unresolved D. V lost 4 bases and J lost 5, with 13 bases in between. Per the germline V gene, CDR1 is SGHDT and CDR2 is YYEEEE. The CDR3 extends over 15 amino acids. CDR3 loop: CASSEAGRHNSPLHF. The CDR3 DNA follows: TGTGCCAGCAGCGAGGCGGGGAGGCATAATTCACCCCTCCACTTT.

The V and J genes are TRBV18 and TRBJ1-2; D not resolved. Trimming cost V 4 bases and J 5 bases, with 17 bases left between them. The CDR3 covers 15 residues. Germline loops: CDR1 KGHSH, CDR2 LQKENI. The CDR3: CASSRSRGLDYGYTF. The CDR3 bases are TGTGCCAGCTCACGCTCGCGAGGGCTGGATTATGGCTACACCTTC.

This clonotype occurred a few times. This chain uses TRBV7-2 with TRBJ2-1; TRBD1 is a possible D gene (5 bases). Trimming cost V 2 bases and J 5 bases, with 16 bases left between them. CDR3 length: 16 amino acids. Germline-derived CDR1 and CDR2 are SGHTA and FQGNSA. The CDR3 sequence is CASSLMGQGWNNEQFF. CDR3 nucleotides: TGTGCCAGCAGCTTAATGGGGCAGGGATGGAACAATGAGCAGTTCTTC.

The chain has TRBV27 and TRBJ2-7; the D gene is possibly TRBD2 (5 bases). Germline V gene lookup returns CDR1 MNHEY and CDR2 SMNVEV (reference sequence). V shed 2 bases and J shed 3 bases, with 11 bases lying between them. The CDR3 extends over 14 amino acids. The CDR3: CASSLRGTLYEQYF. CDR3 DNA sequence: TGTGCCAGCAGTTTACGGGGTACCCTCTACGAGCAGTACTTC.

This rearrangement joins TRBV20-1 to TRBJ2-2, with TRBD1 identical over 11 bases. V lost 6 bases to trimming and J lost 7 bases; unmatched junction nucleotides: 7. CDR1 and CDR2 (germline): DFQATT, SNEGSKA (reference sequence). The CDR3 length is 14 residues. For the CDR3, the DNA is TGCAGTGCCTCCGGGACAGGGGGTTTCGGGGAGCTGTTTTTT. It translates to CSASGTGGFGELFF.

This clonotype was seen a handful of times. The chain joins TRBV12-3 or TRBV12-4 to TRBJ2-2, with TRBD1 identical over 7 bases. V shed 5 bases and J 7 bases; nucleotides not matched to a gene: 1. The CDR3 length is 12 residues. The CDR3 sequence: CASSQGVGELFF. The CDR3 DNA is TGTGCCAGCAGTCAGGGGGTCGGGGAGCTGTTTTTT.

This clonotype was detected only a few times. The chain joins TRBV11-2 to TRBJ2-1; TRBD2 matches at 7 bases. This CDR3 comprises 14 residues. Germline trimming cut 1 base from V and 12 bases from J; bases unmatched to any gene: 9. CDR1 SGHAT and CDR2 FQNNGV come from the germline V gene. The CDR3 DNA follows: TGTGCCAGCAGCTTAGGGGCTAGCGGAATGGGGCAGTTCTTC. Its translation: CASSLGASGMGQFF.

With respect to this clonotype: It may be a read error: a sequence one base away is much more abundant. The chain links TRBV7-2 to TRBJ1-2; D is ambiguous. The CDR3 runs 14 residues. Germline CDR1 is SGHTA and CDR2 is FQGNSA. The ends were cut back, 1 base at V and 4 bases at J, with 10 bases in the middle. The CDR3: CASSLGEESYGYTF. The CDR3 DNA reads as TGTGCCAGCAGCTTAGGAGAGGAGAGCTATGGCTACACCTTC. The complete variable domain, with remaining parts taken from reference TRBV7-2 and TRBJ1-2, reads GAGVSQSPSNKVTEKGKDVELRCDPISGHTALYWYRQSLGQGLEFLIYFQGNSAPDKSGLPSDRFSAERTGGSVSTLTIQRTQQEDSAVYLCASSLGEESYGYTFGSGTRLTVV.

CDR3 sequence: CASSLVRGGNEQFF. CDR3 bases: TGTGCCAGCAGTTTAGTGAGGGGGGGCAATGAGCAGTTCTTC. The V gene is TRBV12-3 or TRBV12-4, the J gene TRBJ2-1; TRBD2 is a possible D gene (7 bases). This CDR3 comprises 14 residues. V lost 1 base, J lost 6 bases, and 10 bases lay in between.

This clonotype showed up many times. This rearrangement joins TRBV5-1 to TRBJ2-1; TRBD2 matches at 8 bases. V gave up 0 bases and J gave up 0 bases; unmatched junction bases: 2. The CDR3 covers 16 residues. Germline V lookup: CDR1 SGHRS, CDR2 YFSETQ. This CDR3 reads CASSLGGGLSYNEQFF. CDR3 sequence (DNA): TGCGCCAGCAGCTTGGGCGGGGGGCTCTCCTACAATGAGCAGTTCTTC.

This clonotype has at least ten counts. The chain employs TRBV7-2 and TRBJ2-3; D not resolved. Per the germline V gene, CDR1 is SGHTA and CDR2 is FQGNSA. The CDR3 is 13 residues long. Trimming stripped 0 bases from V and 6 bases from J, with 7 bases between. In DNA form, the CDR3 reads TGTGCCAGCAGCTTAGCGCTCCAGGATACGCAGTATTTT. Translated, it gives CASSLALQDTQYF. Filled out from reference TRBV7-2 and TRBJ2-3, the complete variable domain reads GAGVSQSPSNKVTEKGKDVELRCDPISGHTALYWYRQSLGQGLEFLIYFQGNSAPDKSGLPSDRFSAERTGGSVSTLTIQRTQQEDSAVYLCASSLALQDTQYFGPGTRLTVL.

Concerning this clonotype: Just one base apart from a much larger clone, this may be a read error. The chain joins TRBV20-1 to TRBJ2-1; perhaps D is TRBD1 or TRBD2 (5 bases each). CDR1 and CDR2 from the germline V gene are DFQATT and SNEGSKA (reference sequence). CDR3 length equals 14 residues. V was cut by 3 bases and J by 10 bases, with 19 bases left in between. The CDR3 sequence is CSARAYLGTYEQFF. CDR3 coding DNA: TGCAGTGCTAGGGCCTACCTGGGGACGTACGAGCAGTTCTTC.

V and J are TRBV11-2 and TRBJ2-6, with a tentative D call TRBD1 (7 bases). Deletions cut 1 base from V and 4 bases from J, with 11 bases between. The CDR3 length is 16 residues. CDR1 is SGHAT, CDR2 FQNNGV, per germline. The CDR3 DNA reads as TGTGCCAGCAGCTTAGCAGGGGGGAGGGGGGCCAACGTCCTGACTTTC. Residues: CASSLAGGRGANVLTF.

The genes are TRBV7-2 and TRBJ2-1; D may match TRBD1 or TRBD2 (6 bases each). Germline values: CDR1 SGHTA, CDR2 FQGNSA. Trimming removed 5 bases at V and 8 bases at J, with 16 bases between. CDR3 length: 14 amino acids. The DNA for the CDR3 is TGTGCCAGCAGCCCCCGGGTTAGGGGGGATGAGCAGTTCTTC. Protein: CASSPRVRGDEQFF.

The chain uses TRBV12-3 or TRBV12-4 and TRBJ2-1, with 9 bases matching TRBD2. With V trimmed by 5 bases and J by 7 bases, 21 bases remained unmatched. This CDR3 has 19 amino acids. The CDR3 nucleotides read TGTGCCAGCAGTCTTTTCACCAGTTTGGGAGGCCTAGCGGGAAATGAGCAGTTCTTC. Protein sequence: CASSLFTSLGGLAGNEQFF.

This clonotype was recorded many times. The V gene is TRBV9, the J gene TRBJ2-3; 7 nucleotides line up with TRBD1. This CDR3 comprises 14 residues. The germline V gene encodes CDR1 SGDLS and CDR2 YYNGEE. With 4 bases clipped from V and 6 bases from J, the junction kept 8 bases outside the gene matches. The CDR3 region is CASSTLQGTDTQYF. The DNA for the CDR3 is TGTGCCAGCAGCACCTTACAGGGGACGGATACGCAGTATTTT.

This clonotype was detected a few times. This chain connects TRBV7-2 to TRBJ1-4; unclear D gene. The CDR3 contains 13 residues. Trimming cost V 4 bases and J 6 bases, with 9 bases left between them. Germline V CDR1 and CDR2: SGHTA, FQGNSA. CDR3 nucleotides: TGTGCCAGCAGCTACGGACCATATGAAAAACTGTTTTTT. Translated, it gives CASSYGPYEKLFF.

The rearrangement links TRBV11-2 to TRBJ1-1; weak D call: TRBD1 (5 bases). The CDR3 sequence is 15 residues long. Germline V gene sequence: CDR1 SGHAT, CDR2 FQNNGV. V was cut by 6 bases and J by 0 bases, with 14 bases left in between. The CDR3 sequence: CASRGLGAMNTEAFF. The CDR3, as DNA: TGTGCCAGCAGAGGCCTCGGGGCTATGAACACTGAAGCTTTCTTT.